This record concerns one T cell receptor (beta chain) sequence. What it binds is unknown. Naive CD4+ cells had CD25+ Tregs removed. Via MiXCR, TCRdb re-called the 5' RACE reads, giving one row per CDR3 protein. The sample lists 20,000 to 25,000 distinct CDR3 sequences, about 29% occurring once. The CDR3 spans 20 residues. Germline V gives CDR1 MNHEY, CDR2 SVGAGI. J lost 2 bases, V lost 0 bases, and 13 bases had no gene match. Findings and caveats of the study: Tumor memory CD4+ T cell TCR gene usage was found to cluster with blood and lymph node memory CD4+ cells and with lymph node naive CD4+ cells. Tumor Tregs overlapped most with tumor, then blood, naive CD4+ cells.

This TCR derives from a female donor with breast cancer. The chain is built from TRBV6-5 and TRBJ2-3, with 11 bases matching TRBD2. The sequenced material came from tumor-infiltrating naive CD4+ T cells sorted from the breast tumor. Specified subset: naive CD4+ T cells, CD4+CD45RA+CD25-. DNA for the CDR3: TGTGCCAGCAGTTACTCGGAACGTCCGGGACTAGCGGAGAACACAGATACGCAGTATTTT. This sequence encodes CASSYSERPGLAENTDTQYF.